The 21 T cell receptor beta chains given below trace back to one sample, sequenced in a study of PD-1 blockade in classical Hodgkin lymphoma. Method: immunoSEQ multiplex PCR; TCRdb's copy keeps in-frame clones and lacks some. This sample has nearly 60,000 clones, with approximately 89% found just once. There was relapse after autologous stem cell transplantation in every patient, and there was variation in brentuximab vedotin exposure. The specimen comprised peripheral blood mononuclear cells (PBMCs), sampled before the second cycle of nivolumab. The receptors were gathered from a human donor with classical Hodgkin lymphoma.

J is TRBJ2-2 and V is TRBV4-1, with TRBD1 matching over 7 bases. This CDR3 contains 17 residues. V dropped 5 bases and J dropped 2; count of bases not matched to a gene: 11. Per germline, CDR1 MGHRA and CDR2 YSYEKL. CDR3 loop: CASSSLMTGLNTGELFF. In DNA form, the CDR3 reads TGCGCCAGCAGCTCTCTAATGACAGGGCTTAACACCGGGGAGCTGTTTTTT.

The chain has TRBV7-9 and TRBJ2-1; D gene unclear. Trimming took 1 base from V and 6 from J, leaving 1 base between them. Germline V CDR1 and CDR2: SEHNR, FQNEAQ (reference sequence). The CDR3 consists of 11 residues. The CDR3 loop reads CASSLVNEQFF. For the CDR3, the DNA is TGTGCCAGCAGCTTAGTCAATGAGCAGTTCTTC.

J is TRBJ2-3 and V is TRBV2, with a possible D match to TRBD2 (5 bases). The CDR3 spans 13 residues. The V end lost 1 base, the J end lost 7 bases, and 9 bases lay between the germline ends. The germline V gene has CDR1 SNHLY and CDR2 FYNNEI. Written as DNA, the CDR3 is TGTGCCAGCAGTGAAGAGGACTGGAATACGCAGTATTTT. Residues: CASSEEDWNTQYF.

The count of this clone is one. The CDR3 coding sequence is TGTGCCAGCAGCTTAGAAGGGTTTGCCAATCAGCCCCAGCATTTT. Its protein product is CASSLEGFANQPQHF. The V call is TRBV7-6, the J call TRBJ1-5; D gene unclear. CDR3 length: 15 amino acids. In germline, CDR1 is SGHVS, CDR2 FNYEAQ. Deletions cut 1 base from V and 3 bases from J, with 10 bases between.

The chain carries TRBV15 and TRBJ2-7; tentative D call: TRBD1 (6 bases). CDR1 and CDR2 from the germline V gene are LNHNV and YYDKDF (reference sequence). The V end was cut by 8 bases, the J end by 3 bases, with 17 bases between. The CDR3 is 14 amino acids. Here the CDR3 reads CATRLEGRGYEQYF. DNA for the CDR3: TGTGCCACCCGGCTTGAGGGCAGGGGCTACGAGCAGTACTTC.

The rearrangement links TRBV27 to TRBJ2-1; no clear D gene. V lost 3 bases and J 0 bases, leaving 9 bases between the germline ends. The CDR3 sequence is 15 residues long. Germline V lookup: CDR1 MNHEY, CDR2 SMNVEV (reference sequence). CDR3: CASSFSISSYNEQFF. The DNA of the CDR3 is TGTGCCAGCAGTTTCTCTATAAGCTCCTACAATGAGCAGTTCTTC.

The chain couples TRBV25-1 to TRBJ2-5, with D unresolved. The CDR3 totals 13 residues. The germline V gene has CDR1 MGHDK and CDR2 SYGVNS. Deletions cut 3 bases from V and 2 bases from J, with 7 bases between. This CDR3 reads CASSDAVQETQYF. CDR3 coding DNA: TGTGCCAGCAGTGATGCGGTTCAAGAGACCCAGTACTTC.

V and J are TRBV7-2 and TRBJ2-3; 7 nucleotides match TRBD1. CDR1 SGHTA and CDR2 FQGNSA come from the germline V gene. CDR3 length equals 15 residues. The V segment lost 5 bases and the J segment 4 bases; nucleotides outside the gene matches: 9. The chain's CDR3 is CASSKIAQGADTQYF. The CDR3 DNA is TGTGCCAGCAGCAAAATAGCTCAGGGGGCAGATACGCAGTATTTT. Full variable domain (outside the CDR3, taken from reference TRBV7-2 and TRBJ2-3): GAGVSQSPSNKVTEKGKDVELRCDPISGHTALYWYRQSLGQGLEFLIYFQGNSAPDKSGLPSDRFSAERTGGSVSTLTIQRTQQEDSAVYLCASSKIAQGADTQYFGPGTRLTVL.

A single count supports this clone. The V gene is TRBV18, the J gene TRBJ1-1; no clear D gene. Deletions cut 1 base from V and 3 bases from J, with 15 bases between. There are 16 residues in the CDR3. Per the germline V gene, CDR1 is KGHSH and CDR2 is LQKENI. The CDR3 here is CASSPRTRVADTEAFF. CDR3 sequence (DNA): TGTGCCAGCTCACCACGCACAAGGGTCGCAGACACTGAAGCTTTCTTT.

CDR3 loop: CAISAEDRSGSGNTIYF. The CDR3 DNA sequence: TGTGCCATCAGTGCGGAGGACCGCTCGGGCTCTGGAAACACCATATATTTT. The V gene is TRBV10-3, the J gene TRBJ1-3; no clear D gene. Trimming removed 4 bases at V and 0 bases at J, with 16 bases between. In germline, CDR1 is ENHRY, CDR2 SYGVKD. There are 17 residues in the CDR3.

This clone was observed once. The chain employs TRBV10-3 and TRBJ1-1; D remains ambiguous. The CDR3 consists of 16 residues. Trimming stripped 6 bases from V and 3 bases from J, with 20 bases between. In germline, CDR1 is ENHRY, CDR2 SYGVKD. CDR3 loop: CAISWRPESGDTEAFF. The CDR3 bases are TGTGCCATCAGCTGGCGGCCGGAGTCCGGAGACACTGAAGCTTTCTTT.

This chain links TRBV30 with TRBJ1-1, with D tentatively TRBD1 (5 bases). The CDR3 length is 13 residues. The V end was cut by 5 bases, the J end by 6 bases, with 16 bases between. Germline CDR1 reads GTSNPN; CDR2 reads SVGIG (reference sequence). CDR3 sequence: CAWLGVFGAEAFF. CDR3 DNA: TGTGCCTGGTTAGGGGTCTTCGGGGCTGAAGCTTTCTTT.

The chain carries TRBV29-1 and TRBJ2-3, with TRBD2 matching 14 bases. The V gene end was trimmed by 6 bases and the J gene end by 9 bases; junction bases not matched to a gene: 8. There are 14 residues in the CDR3. Germline-derived CDR1 and CDR2 are SQVTM and ANQGSEA. Written as DNA, the CDR3 is TGCAGCGTCGTGACTAGCGGGAGGGGGGGAACGCAGTATTTT. Translating it yields CSVVTSGRGGTQYF.

J is TRBJ1-5 and V is TRBV6-5; a weak D match, TRBD1 (5 bases). Germline V CDR1 and CDR2: MNHEY, SVGAGI. V lost 0 bases to trimming and J lost 5 bases, with 8 bases between them. This CDR3 comprises 14 residues. CDR3 DNA: TGTGCCAGCAGTTACTCAGGAGGGGATCAGCCCCAGCATTTT. Residues: CASSYSGGDQPQHF.

The CDR3 region is CASSARDSSYEQYF. The CDR3 bases are TGCGCCAGCAGCGCACGGGACAGCTCCTACGAGCAGTACTTC. This sequence joins TRBV5-1 and TRBJ2-7; 7 positions match TRBD1. V was pared by 4 bases and J by 0 bases, with 4 bases of the junction left unmatched. The CDR3 is 14 residues long. Per germline, CDR1 SGHRS and CDR2 YFSETQ.

This rearrangement joins TRBV7-2 to TRBJ2-7, with 9 bases lining up with TRBD2. There are 15 residues in the CDR3. CDR1 and CDR2 from the germline V gene are SGHTA and FQGNSA. V lost 3 bases and J lost 1; bases outside the gene matches: 4. CDR3 in amino acids: CASSFKAGGSYEQYF. The CDR3 nucleotides read TGTGCCAGCAGCTTTAAGGCGGGAGGGTCCTACGAGCAGTACTTC.

This clone was observed once. DNA of the CDR3: TGTGCCAGCAGCCGGAGTAGGGAGACCCAGTACTTC. Residues: CASSRSRETQYF. The chain uses TRBV7-2 and TRBJ2-5; the D is unclear. Germline lookup yields CDR1 SGHTA and CDR2 FQGNSA. The CDR3 is made up of 12 amino acids. The V gene lost 5 bases and the J gene lost 5 bases, with 9 bases spanning the gap. The full variable domain, its missing parts supplied by reference TRBV7-2 and TRBJ2-5, is GAGVSQSPSNKVTEKGKDVELRCDPISGHTALYWYRQSLGQGLEFLIYFQGNSAPDKSGLPSDRFSAERTGGSVSTLTIQRTQQEDSAVYLCASSRSRETQYFGPGTRLLVL.

CDR3: CAWSPGHLNSPLHF. The CDR3 DNA reads as TGTGCCTGGAGCCCGGGACACCTAAATTCACCCCTCCACTTT. The chain couples TRBV30 to TRBJ1-6; D is possibly TRBD1 (6 bases). The CDR3 spans 14 residues. V lost 3 bases and J lost 7, with 13 bases in between. Germline V gene lookup returns CDR1 GTSNPN and CDR2 SVGIG (reference sequence).

The chain carries TRBV7-9 and TRBJ2-1, with 9 bases fitting TRBD2. Looked up from germline, CDR1 is SEHNR and CDR2 is FQNEAQ (reference sequence). Losses at the gene ends were 6 bases for V and 8 bases for J; bases not matched to a gene: 11. There are 15 residues in the CDR3. The CDR3 here is CASRISGVAGDEQFF. CDR3 nucleotides: TGTGCCAGCAGGATCTCGGGGGTAGCGGGAGATGAGCAGTTCTTC.

The chain is built from TRBV18 and TRBJ2-6; D uncertain. With 6 bases removed from V and 4 bases from J, the gap between germline ends came to 10 bases. Germline values: CDR1 KGHSH, CDR2 LQKENI. CDR3 length equals 14 residues. In DNA, the CDR3 is TGTGCCAGCTCCCAGGATTCCGGGGCCAACGTCCTGACTTTC. As protein: CASSQDSGANVLTF.

V usage is TRBV28 and J usage is TRBJ1-1, with D unclear. Between the trimmed V and J ends, which lost 5 bases and 0 bases, there was a span of 16 bases. Germline V gene sequence: CDR1 MDHEN, CDR2 SYDVKM. There are 16 residues in the CDR3. The CDR3 loop is CASSPKDGPMNTEAFF. In DNA form, the CDR3 reads TGTGCCAGCAGTCCTAAGGACGGACCCATGAACACTGAAGCTTTCTTT.